This T cell receptor (beta chain) was identified during a study of blood T cell repertoires in COVID-19. For the study at large: Specimens from acute and convalescent COVID-19 originated in the United States, Italy and Spain. Nucleic acid was either cDNA or gDNA, and it came from T cells, B-cell-depleted T cells, or PBMCs.

It was during active infection that Seattle patients were enrolled and then longitudinally followed. Trimming removed 0 bases at V and 2 bases at J, with 7 bases between. The V gene's germline CDR1 is MGHRA and CDR2 YSYEKL. This CDR3 spans 14 amino acids. Per the original data handling: Scientists estimated how many nucleated cells there were by amplifying reference gene primers. Using immunoSEQ multiplex PCR, the repertoire was profiled, and TCRdb retains in-frame clones only, with some absent. The D gene and trimming were derived from the DNA, and the V and J assignments and clone size from that table. The data show fewer than 350,000 clones, 85% to 90% seen once.

The source material was peripheral blood. The receptor's source is a woman aged 25-40 years with COVID-19, enrolled during active disease. J is TRBJ1-2 and V is TRBV4-1; D unclear. The CDR3 DNA sequence: TGCGCCAGCAGCCAAGAAAACAGAAACTATGGCTACACCTTC. Its translation is CASSQENRNYGYTF.